Below, 32 T cell receptor beta chains from the same sample are listed, as sequenced in a study of cytomegalovirus exposure and HLA in healthy donors. The PCR ran on 60 Vbeta and 13 Jbeta primers. Repertoires were generated with immunoSEQ multiplex PCR, while TCRdb's copy carries only in-frame clones and drops some. The sample lists 120,000 or so clones, 70% to 85% occurring once. The specimen was PBMCs. The receptors come from a man younger than 40 in good health and CMV-seropositive.

The sample holds a few counts of this clone. The chain joins TRBV2 to TRBJ1-1; TRBD1 is a possible D gene (5 bases). The V and J ends lost 8 bases and 5 bases respectively, with 15 bases between them. Germline V gives CDR1 SNHLY, CDR2 FYNNEI. This CDR3 contains 13 residues. The CDR3 nucleotides are TGTGCCAGCGCCAATCAGGGAGGGACTGAAGCTTTCTTT. The encoded protein is CASANQGGTEAFF.

This chain joins TRBV4-1 and TRBJ2-3; 9 bases line up with TRBD2. With the DNA end fitting TRBJ2-1 better, the J assignment may be wrong. The CDR3 runs to 16 residues. Germline assignment: CDR1 MGHRA and CDR2 YSYEKL. CDR3 amino acids: CASSHPMGLAGNEQFF. The CDR3 nucleotides read TGCGCCAGCAGCCACCCGATGGGCCTAGCGGGGAATGAGCAGTTCTTC.

The rearrangement joins TRBV4-3 to TRBJ2-3; TRBD2 is a possible D gene (6 bases). Looked up from germline, CDR1 is LGHNA and CDR2 is YSLEER. The CDR3 spans 15 residues. V was trimmed by 0 bases and J by 3 bases, leaving 10 bases between them. In DNA form, the CDR3 reads TGCGCCAGCAGCCAAGAAAGCCGGGGGACAGATACGCAGTATTTT. Its translation is CASSQESRGTDTQYF.

The chain has TRBV10-3 and TRBJ2-5; 7 bases map to TRBD1. The end of the DNA aligns better with TRBJ2-7, so the J call may be wrong. The CDR3 consists of 12 residues. From germline, CDR1 is ENHRY and CDR2 SYGVKD. CDR3 protein: CATGTVPYEQYF. The CDR3 nucleotides are TGTGCCACCGGGACAGTTCCCTACGAGCAGTACTTC.

J is TRBJ2-7 and V is TRBV19, with 10 bases that match TRBD2. Per germline, CDR1 LNHDA and CDR2 SQIVND (reference sequence). Trimming took 7 bases from V and 2 from J; bases not matched to a gene: 8. This CDR3 region has 15 residues. CDR3 nucleotide sequence: TGTGCCAGTAACCTTCAAGCGGGGGGGCCCTACGAGCAGTACTTC. Translated: CASNLQAGGPYEQYF.

CDR3 in DNA: TGCAGCGTTGAAGAGCAGGACAGGATGAACACTGAAGCTTTCTTT. Residues: CSVEEQDRMNTEAFF. The V call is TRBV29-1, the J call TRBJ1-1; 7 bases map to TRBD1. Trimming took 0 bases from V and 0 from J; bases not matched to a gene: 4. CDR3 length: 15 residues. The germline CDR1 and CDR2 sequences are SQVTM and ANQGSEA.

This chain uses TRBV12-5 with TRBJ1-5, with TRBD1 identical over 8 bases. Germline lookup yields CDR1 LGHNT and CDR2 FRNRAP. V lost 5 bases and J lost 6; bases outside the gene matches: 9. The CDR3 totals 15 residues. As DNA, the CDR3 is TGTGCTAGTGGTGCCCCGACAGGGGCCCTTCAGCCCCAGCATTTT. Residues: CASGAPTGALQPQHF.

This chain joins TRBV6-1 and TRBJ1-6; the D is unclear. The CDR3 spans 19 residues. V was cut by 4 bases and J by 1 base, with 20 bases left in between. Germline CDR1 MNHNS, CDR2 SASEGT. The CDR3 nucleotides read TGTGCCAGCAGTGCGGCTCTTAGGGAGGATAGATCCTATAATTCACCCCTCCACTTT. This encodes CASSAALREDRSYNSPLHF.

The rearrangement uses TRBV5-1 and TRBJ2-2; tentative D call: TRBD2 (6 bases). Per the germline V gene, CDR1 is SGHRS and CDR2 is YFSETQ. Between the trimmed V and J ends, which lost 4 bases and 0 bases, there was a span of 10 bases. The CDR3 has 15 amino acids. DNA for the CDR3: TGCGCCAGCAGCACGGGACTCACGAACACCGGGGAGCTGTTTTTT. Its protein is CASSTGLTNTGELFF.

The rearrangement links TRBV10-1 to TRBJ1-1, with TRBD1 identical over 9 bases. The length of the CDR3 is 16 residues. The germline gives CDR1 WNHNN, CDR2 SYGVQD (reference sequence). Germline trimming cut 6 bases from V and 1 base from J; bases unmatched to any gene: 9. The CDR3 nucleotides are TGCGCCAGCAGAAGGGACAGGGAAGGGAAGAACACTGAAGCTTTCTTT. Encoded protein: CASRRDREGKNTEAFF.

The chain links TRBV5-1 to TRBJ1-3; the match to TRBD1 covers 7 bases. Germline V lookup: CDR1 SGHRS, CDR2 YFSETQ. V dropped 0 bases and J dropped 3; count of bases not matched to a gene: 3. The CDR3 has 15 amino acids. For the CDR3, the DNA is TGCGCCAGCAGCTTGGCAACAGGGGATGGAAACACCATATATTTT. This sequence encodes CASSLATGDGNTIYF.

The CDR3 sequence: CASSLGTGGNYGYTF. The CDR3 DNA follows: TGTGCCAGCAGCTTAGGCACAGGGGGAAACTATGGCTACACCTTC. This rearrangement joins TRBV7-3 to TRBJ1-2; 8 bases map to TRBD1. The CDR3 spans 15 residues. Germline CDR1 SGHTA, CDR2 FQGTGA. The V gene end was trimmed by 2 bases and the J gene end by 2 bases; junction bases not matched to a gene: 4. Full variable domain (rest looked up from reference TRBV7-3 and TRBJ1-2): GAGVSQTPSNKVTEKGKYVELRCDPISGHTALYWYRQSLGQGPEFLIYFQGTGAADDSGLPNDRFFAVRPEGSVSTLKIQRTERGDSAVYLCASSLGTGGNYGYTFGSGTRLTVV.

V usage is TRBV2 and J usage is TRBJ1-1, with 12 bases that match TRBD1. This CDR3 is built from 16 residues. CDR1 is SNHLY, CDR2 FYNNEI, per germline. The ends lost 3 bases at V and 0 bases at J; junction bases unmatched: 2. CDR3 in amino acids: CASSEGTGGMNTEAFF. CDR3 sequence (DNA): TGTGCCAGCAGTGAGGGGACAGGGGGCATGAACACTGAAGCTTTCTTT.

The rearrangement links TRBV6-1 to TRBJ1-6; 11 bases are a match to TRBD1. The CDR3 is made up of 15 amino acids. J was trimmed by 9 bases and V by 3 bases; bases with no gene match: 4. CDR1 and CDR2 from the germline V gene are MNHNS and SASEGT. This CDR3 is CASSEAGQGGSPLHF. The DNA for the CDR3 is TGTGCCAGCAGTGAGGCGGGACAGGGGGGTTCACCCCTCCACTTT.

This clone was detected only a few times. The chain recombines TRBV4-2 with TRBJ1-3, with 9 bases identical to TRBD1. Germline-derived CDR1 and CDR2 are LGHNA and YNFKEQ. With V trimmed by 2 bases and J by 6 bases, 5 bases remained unmatched. The CDR3 runs 15 residues. CDR3: CASSQPRTGVNTIYF. CDR3 bases: TGTGCCAGCAGCCAACCCCGGACAGGGGTAAACACCATATATTTT.

This sequence joins TRBV7-8 and TRBJ2-2, with TRBD2 as a possible D gene (6 bases). Germline lookup yields CDR1 SGHVS and CDR2 FQNEAQ. The CDR3 extends over 13 amino acids. V shed 5 bases and J shed 4 bases, with 8 bases lying between them. This CDR3 reads CASSLGGTGELFF. In DNA form, the CDR3 reads TGTGCCAGCAGCCTCGGGGGCACCGGGGAGCTGTTTTTT.

This clone was detected only a few times. This chain connects TRBV5-1 to TRBJ2-5; TRBD1 might be the D (6 bases). V lost 5 bases, J lost 1 base, and 15 bases lay in between. This CDR3 comprises 15 residues. CDR1 SGHRS and CDR2 YFSETQ come from the germline V gene. Here the CDR3 DNA reads TGCGCCAGCAGATGGCGCGACAGGAGCCAAGAGACCCAGTACTTC. This translates into CASRWRDRSQETQYF.

This clone is a singleton in its sample. V gene TRBV5-5 combines with J gene TRBJ1-2, with 7 bases lining up with TRBD1. Germline V gives CDR1 SGHKS, CDR2 YYEKEE (reference sequence). This CDR3 has 12 residues. V gave up 5 bases and J gave up 10 bases; unmatched junction bases: 8. CDR3 loop: CASSPSDRDYTF. CDR3 coding DNA: TGTGCCAGCAGTCCTTCCGACAGGGACTACACCTTC.

Concerning this clone itself: One end of the junction does not line up with germline, which may come from a read error. Other nucleotide sequences in the sample specify the same CDR3. This chain uses TRBV27 with TRBJ1-6; D gene unclear. Germline V gene lookup returns CDR1 MNHEY and CDR2 SMNVEV (reference sequence). The CDR3 consists of 14 residues. Here the CDR3 reads CASTGSSYNSPLHF. DNA of the CDR3: TGTGCCAGCACCGGGAGTTCCTATAATTCCCCCCTCCACTTT.

The rearrangement uses TRBV7-8 and TRBJ2-3; 9 bases map to TRBD2. Germline V gives CDR1 SGHVS, CDR2 FQNEAQ. The CDR3 length is 19 residues. Germline trimming cut 2 bases from V and 6 bases from J; bases unmatched to any gene: 18. The CDR3, as DNA: TGTGCCAGCAGCTTACGTCGTGACATGAGCGGGGGGCCAGCCGATACGCAGTATTTT. Protein sequence: CASSLRRDMSGGPADTQYF. Together with reference TRBV7-8 and TRBJ2-3, the CDR3 gives the full variable domain: GAGVSQSPRYKVAKRGQDVALRCDPISGHVSLFWYQQALGQGPEFLTYFQNEAQLDKSGLPSDRFFAERPEGSVSTLKIQRTQQEDSAVYLCASSLRRDMSGGPADTQYFGPGTRLTVL.

V and J are TRBV4-2 and TRBJ1-6, with TRBD1 matching over 7 bases. The CDR3 is made up of 15 amino acids. V lost 6 bases to trimming and J lost 3 bases; unmatched junction nucleotides: 5. Per germline, CDR1 LGHNA and CDR2 YNFKEQ. In nucleotides, the CDR3 is TGTGCCAGCAGACGACAGGGCATCTATAATTCACCCCTCCACTTT. It is translated as CASRRQGIYNSPLHF.

Remarks on this clone: In the same sample, other DNA sequences code for this CDR3. This rearrangement joins TRBV11-3 to TRBJ1-5; D is perhaps TRBD1 (5 bases). CDR1 is SGHNT, CDR2 YENEEA, per germline. There are 13 residues in the CDR3. Trimming took 5 bases from V and 4 from J, leaving 9 bases between them. In DNA, the CDR3 is TGTGCCAGCAGCCTCGGGACTAATCAGCCCCAGCATTTT. As protein: CASSLGTNQPQHF.

V and J are TRBV10-3 and TRBJ1-6; D perhaps matches TRBD1 (5 bases). The CDR3 totals 13 residues. Looked up from germline, CDR1 is ENHRY and CDR2 is SYGVKD. V was pared by 5 bases and J by 3 bases, with 5 bases between. For the CDR3, the DNA is TGTGCCATCAGTCAGGGCTATAATTCACCCCTCCACTTT. Protein product: CAISQGYNSPLHF.

V and J are TRBV29-1 and TRBJ2-5; no firm D call. Looked up from germline, CDR1 is SQVTM and CDR2 is ANQGSEA. This CDR3 has 12 residues. V shed 2 bases and J shed 4 bases, with 8 bases lying between them. This CDR3 is CSVEKRRETQYF. The CDR3 coding sequence is TGCAGCGTTGAAAAAAGGAGAGAGACCCAGTACTTC.

The chain is built from TRBV5-5 and TRBJ1-2, with a weak D call TRBD1 (5 bases). Trimming left V 6 bases short and J 4 bases short, with 16 bases between. From germline, CDR1 is SGHKS and CDR2 YYEKEE (reference sequence). This CDR3 is built from 14 residues. The CDR3 sequence: CASTSSGGGYGYTF. The CDR3 DNA reads TGTGCCAGCACCTCTTCGGGGGGAGGCTATGGCTACACCTTC.

This clone was detected only once. The rearrangement uses TRBV7-9 and TRBJ1-1; TRBD1 matches at 11 bases. Germline V CDR1 and CDR2: SEHNR, FQNEAQ (reference sequence). The CDR3 covers 14 residues. With V trimmed by 5 bases and J by 7 bases, 6 bases remained unmatched. CDR3 residues: CASSRTGGEGEAFF. The CDR3 DNA sequence: TGTGCCAGCAGCCGGACAGGGGGCGAGGGTGAAGCTTTCTTT.

CDR3 sequence reads: CASSYNRGDNEQFF. CDR3 DNA sequence: TGTGCCAGCAGTTACAACAGGGGTGACAATGAGCAGTTCTTC. The chain joins TRBV6-5 to TRBJ2-1, with 7 positions matching TRBD1. The CDR3 is 14 amino acids. V lost 2 bases, J lost 5 bases, and 3 bases stayed unmatched. The germline gives CDR1 MNHEY, CDR2 SVGAGI.

This chain connects TRBV19 to TRBJ2-2, with D perhaps TRBD1 (5 bases). CDR1 is LNHDA and CDR2 is SQIVND in the germline V gene (reference sequence). The CDR3 is 12 amino acids. V was trimmed by 6 bases and J by 6 bases, leaving 8 bases between them. CDR3 nucleotide sequence: TGTGCCAGTAGGGGGCAGGCCGGGGAGCTGTTTTTT. Translating gives CASRGQAGELFF.

This clone showed up just a few times. The rearrangement links TRBV18 to TRBJ2-7; 12 bases align to TRBD2. With V trimmed by 1 base and J by 0 bases, 7 bases remained unmatched. The CDR3 consists of 18 residues. Germline V gene data show CDR1 as KGHSH and CDR2 as LQKENI. Written as DNA, the CDR3 is TGTGCCAGCTCACCACGACCTAGCGGGGGGGTTAGCTCCTACGAGCAGTACTTC. Translating gives CASSPRPSGGVSSYEQYF.

In this sample, this clone turned up a few times. The chain couples TRBV5-1 to TRBJ2-2, with TRBD1 identical over 10 bases. Trimming took 5 bases from V and 3 from J; bases not matched to a gene: 7. The CDR3 totals 16 residues. Per the germline V gene, CDR1 is SGHRS and CDR2 is YFSETQ. The CDR3 here is CASRWTGGLDTGELFF. CDR3 nucleotides: TGCGCCAGCAGATGGACAGGGGGGCTGGACACCGGGGAGCTGTTTTTT.

The gene calls are TRBV30 and TRBJ2-7; 13 bases match TRBD2. This CDR3 contains 16 residues. Trimming took 0 bases from V and 9 from J; bases not matched to a gene: 11. CDR1 GTSNPN and CDR2 SVGIG come from the germline V gene (reference sequence). The chain's CDR3 is CAWSVRRTSGGSSQYF. The CDR3 DNA follows: TGTGCCTGGAGTGTACGACGGACTAGCGGGGGTAGTTCGCAGTACTTC. Variable domain in full (rest from reference TRBV30 and TRBJ2-7): SQTIHQWPATLVQPVGSPLSLECTVEGTSNPNLYWYRQAAGRGLQLLFYSVGIGQISSEVPQNLSASRPQDRQFILSSKKLLLSDSGFYLCAWSVRRTSGGSSQYFGPGTRLTVT.

This chain joins TRBV25-1 and TRBJ1-4; a possible D gene is TRBD1 (5 bases). The germline gives CDR1 MGHDK, CDR2 SYGVNS. This CDR3 has 15 amino acids. V gave up 7 bases and J gave up 5 bases, with 17 bases separating them. This CDR3 reads CASTSWDGLNEKLFF. CDR3 sequence (DNA): TGTGCCAGCACCTCGTGGGACGGACTAAATGAAAAACTGTTTTTT. The entire variable domain, with the rest obtained from reference TRBV25-1 and TRBJ1-4, is as follows: EADIYQTPRYLVIGTGKKITLECSQTMGHDKMYWYQQDPGMELHLIHYSYGVNSTEKGDLSSESTVSRIRTEHFPLTLESARPSHTSQYLCASTSWDGLNEKLFFGSGTQLSVL.